The 16 T cell receptor beta chains given below trace back to one sample, sequenced in a study of T cells in Graves' hyperthyroidism and ophthalmopathy. RNA transcripts yielded amplified TCR beta CDR3 regions. TCR CDR3 underwent first-round RT-PCR with the HTBI primer set. Each CDR3 protein is one row after TCRdb ran MiXCR on the multiplex PCR reads. The table shows roughly 420,000 distinct CDR3 sequences, with around 14% occurring only once. Specimen: blood. Receptor source: a woman aged 18-29 years with Graves' hyperthyroidism.

Ten or more counts support this clonotype. This chain joins TRBV12-3 or TRBV12-4 and TRBJ1-5; D is perhaps TRBD1 (5 bases). Trimming removed 6 bases at V and 7 bases at J, with 10 bases between. The CDR3 is 12 amino acids. The CDR3, as DNA: TGTGCCAGCAGGAGGGGCGAACAGCCCCAGCATTTT. Translation gives CASRRGEQPQHF.

This clonotype was counted many times. CDR3 bases: TGTGCCACCAGTGGACAGGGCCGCGAGACCCAGTACTTC. Protein: CATSGQGRETQYF. The chain joins TRBV24-1 to TRBJ2-5; 7 bases fit TRBD1. The CDR3 totals 13 residues. Germline CDR1 is KGHDR and CDR2 is SFDVKD. The V gene end was trimmed by 5 bases and the J gene end by 5 bases; junction bases not matched to a gene: 4.

There are many counts of this clonotype. The chain combines TRBV28 with TRBJ1-5; a possible D gene is TRBD1 (5 bases). The CDR3 extends over 15 amino acids. CDR1 and CDR2 (germline): MDHEN, SYDVKM. The V gene lost 8 bases and the J gene lost 2 bases, with 16 bases spanning the gap. The DNA of the CDR3 is TGTGCCAGCGCCCAAGACGGGGACGGCAATCAGCCCCAGCATTTT. Translated: CASAQDGDGNQPQHF.

This clonotype was picked up many times. V usage is TRBV6-1 and J usage is TRBJ1-3; D not certain. Trimming removed 5 bases from V and 0 bases from J, with 11 bases in between. The V gene's germline CDR1 is MNHNS and CDR2 SASEGT. This CDR3 spans 15 amino acids. The CDR3 region is CASSHTEDSGNTIYF. The CDR3 DNA sequence: TGTGCCAGCAGTCATACAGAGGACTCTGGAAACACCATATATTTT.

Ten or more counts support this clonotype. The chain employs TRBV28 and TRBJ2-7, with D perhaps being TRBD1 or TRBD2 (5 bases each). This CDR3 spans 17 amino acids. V was shortened by 2 bases and J by 2 bases, with 19 bases between the two germline ends. Per germline, CDR1 MDHEN and CDR2 SYDVKM. CDR3 sequence reads: CASSLPFTRRGAYEQYF. The CDR3, as DNA: TGTGCCAGCAGTTTACCCTTTACTAGAAGGGGAGCCTACGAGCAGTACTTC.

This clonotype has ten or more counts. This chain links TRBV12-5 with TRBJ1-2; 7 bases agree with TRBD1. Trimming removed 5 bases from V and 2 bases from J; junction bases left unmatched: 8. CDR1 is LGHNT, CDR2 FRNRAP, per germline. The CDR3 runs to 15 residues. DNA for the CDR3: TGTGCTAGTGGTGGCCGCGGGACAGAAAACTATGGCTACACCTTC. Translating gives CASGGRGTENYGYTF.

This clonotype was counted only a few times. V and J are TRBV7-9 and TRBJ2-1; 11 bases align to TRBD2. The CDR3 sequence is 15 residues long. V gave up 3 bases and J gave up 7 bases; unmatched junction bases: 5. Germline assignment: CDR1 SEHNR and CDR2 FQNEAQ (reference sequence). CDR3 sequence (DNA): TGTGCCAGCAGCTTTCAACTAGCGGGAGAAAATGAGCAGTTCTTC. Translation gives CASSFQLAGENEQFF.

This clonotype was seen repeatedly, ten times or more. The gene calls are TRBV11-2 and TRBJ2-7; D might be TRBD2 (6 bases). Trimming took 0 bases from V and 0 from J, leaving 15 bases between them. This CDR3 has 17 amino acids. From germline, CDR1 is SGHAT and CDR2 FQNNGV. The CDR3 sequence: CASSLDRVGGLSYEQYF. The CDR3 DNA is TGTGCCAGCAGCTTAGATCGGGTGGGAGGTCTCTCCTACGAGCAGTACTTC.

The V call is TRBV2, the J call TRBJ2-3, with 9 bases aligning to TRBD1. The CDR3 sequence is 16 residues long. The germline gives CDR1 SNHLY, CDR2 FYNNEI. V was pared by 4 bases and J by 1 base, with 6 bases of the junction left unmatched. The CDR3 DNA is TGTGCCAGCAGTGGAATCTGGGACAGGGGCACAGATACGCAGTATTTT. It is translated as CASSGIWDRGTDTQYF.

Ten or more counts support this clonotype. This chain links TRBV20-1 with TRBJ1-5, with unresolved D. V lost 3 bases and J 3 bases, leaving 9 bases between the germline ends. This CDR3 spans 13 amino acids. Germline V gene sequence: CDR1 DFQATT, CDR2 SNEGSKA (reference sequence). The DNA for the CDR3 is TGCAGTGCTAGTGAGGACCCCAATCAGCCCCAGCATTTT. As protein: CSASEDPNQPQHF.

This chain joins TRBV15 and TRBJ1-4; D remains unclear. The V and J ends lost 2 bases and 5 bases respectively, with 12 bases between them. Germline-derived CDR1 and CDR2 are LNHNV and YYDKDF (reference sequence). This CDR3 has 15 amino acids. The CDR3 is CATSRPRRSNEKLFF. CDR3 bases: TGTGCCACCAGCAGACCCCGACGGTCGAATGAAAAACTGTTTTTT.

This clonotype was recorded at least ten times. The chain is built from TRBV2 and TRBJ1-2; 10 positions match TRBD1. Germline lookup yields CDR1 SNHLY and CDR2 FYNNEI. The J segment lost 8 bases and the V segment lost 7 bases, leaving 7 bases of the junction unmatched. The CDR3 sequence is 13 residues long. Here the CDR3 reads CASNRDRGGGYTF. DNA for the CDR3: TGTGCCAGCAACCGGGACAGGGGCGGAGGCTACACCTTC.

This clonotype was observed at least ten times. The genes are TRBV2 and TRBJ2-1; D not resolved. Germline CDR1 SNHLY, CDR2 FYNNEI. CDR3 length equals 11 residues. The V gene lost 6 bases and the J gene lost 7 bases, with 7 bases spanning the gap. CDR3 region: CASRYSNEQFF. CDR3 nucleotides: TGTGCCAGCAGGTACTCGAATGAGCAGTTCTTC.

There are many counts of this clonotype. The gene calls are TRBV12-5 and TRBJ2-3, with no clear D. Per germline, CDR1 LGHNT and CDR2 FRNRAP. V was shortened by 8 bases and J by 6 bases, with 12 bases between the two germline ends. The CDR3 consists of 12 residues. The CDR3 nucleotides read TGTGCTAGTCTCTCTAGGGCGGATACGCAGTATTTT. Its protein is CASLSRADTQYF.

This clonotype was seen a handful of times. The chain has TRBV25-1 and TRBJ1-4; D unresolved. V dropped 5 bases and J dropped 7 bases, with 17 bases sitting between them. The CDR3 is made up of 15 amino acids. CDR1 is MGHDK and CDR2 is SYGVNS in the germline V gene. The CDR3 coding sequence is TGTGCCAGCAGTCCCCCCGCCGGGGTTCGTGAAAAACTGTTTTTT. Residues: CASSPPAGVREKLFF.

For this clonotype: A read error may explain this, as a much larger clone is one base away. No conserved phenylalanine or tryptophan is present at the end of the CDR3, so a read error is the likely explanation. CDR3 sequence (DNA): TGTGCCAGCAGCTTAGGCGACAGGGAGGACTATGGCTACACCCTC. This codes for CASSLGDREDYGYTL. This sequence joins TRBV5-5 and TRBJ1-2, with 7 bases identical to TRBD1. The CDR3 is made up of 15 amino acids. Trimming at V came to 2 bases and at J to 3 bases, leaving 7 bases not matched to a gene. The germline CDR1 and CDR2 sequences are SGHKS and YYEKEE (reference sequence).